Sequencing of this T cell receptor (beta chain) was carried out in a study of blood T cell repertoires in COVID-19 (dated by TCRdb to about 2020). Study-level background: Samples covering the acute and convalescent phases of COVID-19 were provided by collaborators in the United States, Italy and Spain. The prospective study material was composed of cDNA or gDNA derived from T cells, B-cell-depleted T cells, or PBMCs. Deeply sampled blood TCRbeta repertoires from subjects exposed to, actively infected with, or recovered from COVID-19 were included in the dataset. A freely available public database, intended as a resource for researchers studying the immune response to SARS-CoV-2, is where the repertoires were released. Samples came from the ongoing ImmuneRACE study (first 160 participants) plus 1,254 subjects from 6 global collaborators. Nearly every sample came with metadata listing a de-identified subject ID, COVID-19 status, age in years and sex. Where available, HLA class I and class II types were taken from metadata supplied by the sample provider and were not determined by assay-based typing.

The immunoSEQ Assay, a bias-controlled multiplex PCR, was used to amplify TCRbeta CDR3 regions from genomic DNA. From the authors' description of their analysis: Nucleated cell counts per sample were estimated from amplification of reference gene primers within the assay. To quantify the absolute abundance of each unique TCRbeta CDR3 rearrangement, sequence reads were collapsed and filtered. For each sample, productive Simpson clonality was calculated as the square root of Simpson's diversity index across productive rearrangements. This is the immuneACCESS table as TCRdb keeps it, with only in-frame sequences that have V and J called. A part of the clones is gone; compared with another copy, unresolved V genes explain less than half, and the rest is unexplained. V and J calls and clone size are as listed in that table; D and trimming were resolved from the DNA. The sample records roughly 250,000 clones, approximately 79% of which are singletons. The top ten constitute 4.5% to 5% of the sample.

The germline V gene supplies CDR1 MDHEN and CDR2 SYDVKM. Its CDR3 holds 17 amino acids, cysteine through phenylalanine. Solely the CDR3 DNA is kept, with 51 bases framed from the first base. V drops 4 bases and J drops 0 bases, leaving 16 bases in between. Collaborating institutions collected whole blood in K2EDTA tubes following their own protocols. For TCRbeta analysis, collaborator samples were shipped as frozen whole blood, as isolated PBMCs, or as DNA extracted from either sample type. The full study reports these points: The quantity of clinical and demographic metadata differed by source and by participant and was supplied without curation.

Comment on this clone: Its antigen specificity is not known. Per-nucleotide qualities are absent, and no much larger clonotype sits a single base away.

The V gene is TRBV28 and the J gene is TRBJ1-5, with no reliable assignment of the D segment. The clonotype originates from a woman of 80 years or more with active or convalescent COVID-19. Sequencing was done on a sample of peripheral blood. The DNA is TGTGCCAGCAGTTCATATTACAGAGAGTATAGCAATCAGCCCCAGCATTTT. Its amino acids are CASSSYYREYSNQPQHF.